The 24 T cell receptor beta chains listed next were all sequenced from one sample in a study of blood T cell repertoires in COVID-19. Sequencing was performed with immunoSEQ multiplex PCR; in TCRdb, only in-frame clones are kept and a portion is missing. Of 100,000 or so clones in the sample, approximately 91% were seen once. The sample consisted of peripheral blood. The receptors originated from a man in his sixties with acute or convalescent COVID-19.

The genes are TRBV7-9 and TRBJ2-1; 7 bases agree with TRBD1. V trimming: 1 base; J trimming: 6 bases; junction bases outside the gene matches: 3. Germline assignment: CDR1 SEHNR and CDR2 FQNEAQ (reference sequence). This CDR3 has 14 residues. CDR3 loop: CASSLGDRSNEQFF. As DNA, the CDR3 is TGTGCCAGCAGCTTAGGGGACAGATCCAATGAGCAGTTCTTC. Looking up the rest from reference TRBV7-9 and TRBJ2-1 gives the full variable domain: DTGVSQNPRHKITKRGQNVTFRCDPISEHNRLYWYRQTLGQGPEFLTYFQNEAQLEKSRLLSDRFSAERPKGSFSTLEIQRTEQGDSAMYLCASSLGDRSNEQFFGPGTRLTVL.

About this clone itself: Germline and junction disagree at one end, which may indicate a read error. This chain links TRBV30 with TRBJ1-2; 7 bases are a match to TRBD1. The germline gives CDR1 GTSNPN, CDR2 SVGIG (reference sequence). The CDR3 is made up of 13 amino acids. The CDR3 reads CAWSVRQGTGVVF. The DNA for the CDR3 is TGTGCCTGGAGTGTACGGCAGGGAACAGGGGTAGTCTTC.

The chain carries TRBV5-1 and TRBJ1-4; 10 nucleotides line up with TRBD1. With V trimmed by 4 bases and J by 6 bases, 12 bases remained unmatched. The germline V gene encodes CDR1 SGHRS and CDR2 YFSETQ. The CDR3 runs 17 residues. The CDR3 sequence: CASSQSKTGTGDEKLFF. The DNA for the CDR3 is TGCGCCAGCAGCCAGAGTAAAACCGGGACAGGGGATGAAAAACTGTTTTTT.

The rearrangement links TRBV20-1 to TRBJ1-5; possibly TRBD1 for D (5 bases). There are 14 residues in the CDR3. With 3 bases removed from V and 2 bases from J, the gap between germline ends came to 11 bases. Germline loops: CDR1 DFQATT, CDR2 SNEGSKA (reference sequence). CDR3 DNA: TGCAGTGCTAGTGTAGGGGCGCGCAATCAGCCCCAGCATTTT. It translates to CSASVGARNQPQHF.

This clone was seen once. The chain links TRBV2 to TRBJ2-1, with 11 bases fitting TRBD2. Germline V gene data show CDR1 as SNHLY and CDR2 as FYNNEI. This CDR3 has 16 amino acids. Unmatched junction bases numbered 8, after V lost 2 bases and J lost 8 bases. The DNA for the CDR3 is TGTGCCAGCAGTGAATGGCTAGCGGGAGGTAGGGATGAGCAGTTCTTC. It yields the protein CASSEWLAGGRDEQFF. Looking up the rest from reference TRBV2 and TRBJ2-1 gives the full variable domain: EPEVTQTPSHQVTQMGQEVILRCVPISNHLYFYWYRQILGQKVEFLVSFYNNEISEKSEIFDDQFSVERPDGSNFTLKIRSTKLEDSAMYFCASSEWLAGGRDEQFFGPGTRLTVL.

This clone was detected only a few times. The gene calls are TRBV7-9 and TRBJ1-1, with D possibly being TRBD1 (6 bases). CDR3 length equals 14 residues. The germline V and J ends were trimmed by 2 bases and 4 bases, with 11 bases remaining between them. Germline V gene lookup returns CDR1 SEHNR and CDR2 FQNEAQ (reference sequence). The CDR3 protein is CASSLTGPGTEAFF. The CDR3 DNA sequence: TGTGCCAGCAGCTTAACAGGGCCGGGCACTGAAGCTTTCTTT.

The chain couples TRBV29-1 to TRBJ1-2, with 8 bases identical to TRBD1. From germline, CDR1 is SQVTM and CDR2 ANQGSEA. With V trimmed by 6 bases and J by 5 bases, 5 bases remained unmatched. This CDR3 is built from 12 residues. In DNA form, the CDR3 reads TGCAGCGTGGCCAGGGGGCGTTATGGCTACACCTTC. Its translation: CSVARGRYGYTF.

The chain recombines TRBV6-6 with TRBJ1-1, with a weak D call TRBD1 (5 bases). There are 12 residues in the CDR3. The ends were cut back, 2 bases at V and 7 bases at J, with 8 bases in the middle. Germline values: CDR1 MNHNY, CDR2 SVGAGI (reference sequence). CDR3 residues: CASSYRGDEAFF. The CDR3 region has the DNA TGTGCCAGCAGTTACCGGGGGGATGAAGCTTTCTTT.

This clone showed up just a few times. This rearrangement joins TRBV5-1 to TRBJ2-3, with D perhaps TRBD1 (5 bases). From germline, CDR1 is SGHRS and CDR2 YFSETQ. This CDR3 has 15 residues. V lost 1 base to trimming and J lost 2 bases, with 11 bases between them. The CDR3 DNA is TGCGCCAGCAGCTTGAGGGGCGTTTACACAGATACGCAGTATTTT. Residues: CASSLRGVYTDTQYF.

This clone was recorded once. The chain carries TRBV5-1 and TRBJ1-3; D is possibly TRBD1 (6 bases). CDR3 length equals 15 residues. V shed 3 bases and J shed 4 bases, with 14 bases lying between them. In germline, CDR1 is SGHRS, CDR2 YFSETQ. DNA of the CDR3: TGCGCCAGCAGCTCTTCCGGGGGGCTGGGAAACACCATATATTTT. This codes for CASSSSGGLGNTIYF.

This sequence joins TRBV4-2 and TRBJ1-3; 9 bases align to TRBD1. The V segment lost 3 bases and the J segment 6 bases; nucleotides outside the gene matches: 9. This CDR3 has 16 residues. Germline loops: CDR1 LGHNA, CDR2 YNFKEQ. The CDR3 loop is CASSHSTGGGANTIYF. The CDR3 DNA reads TGTGCCAGCAGCCACTCCACAGGGGGCGGCGCAAACACCATATATTTT.

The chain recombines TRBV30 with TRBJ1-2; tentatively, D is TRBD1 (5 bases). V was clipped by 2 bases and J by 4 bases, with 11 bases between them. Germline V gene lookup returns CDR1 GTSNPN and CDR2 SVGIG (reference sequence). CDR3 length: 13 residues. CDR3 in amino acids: CAWSSGTGYGYTF. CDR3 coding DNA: TGTGCCTGGAGTTCCGGGACTGGCTATGGCTACACCTTC.

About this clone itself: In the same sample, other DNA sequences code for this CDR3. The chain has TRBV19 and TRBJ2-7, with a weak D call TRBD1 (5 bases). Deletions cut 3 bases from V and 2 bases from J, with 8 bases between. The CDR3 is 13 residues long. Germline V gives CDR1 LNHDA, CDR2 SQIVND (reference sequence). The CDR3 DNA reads TGTGCCAGTAGTATCCAGGGTACCTACGAGCAGTACTTC. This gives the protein CASSIQGTYEQYF.

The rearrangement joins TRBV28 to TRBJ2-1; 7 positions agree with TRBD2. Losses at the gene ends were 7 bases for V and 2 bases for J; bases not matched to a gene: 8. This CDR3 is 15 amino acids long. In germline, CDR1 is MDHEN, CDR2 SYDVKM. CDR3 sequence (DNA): TGTGCCAGCACCGCCAGCGGGAACCCCTACAATGAGCAGTTCTTC. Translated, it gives CASTASGNPYNEQFF.

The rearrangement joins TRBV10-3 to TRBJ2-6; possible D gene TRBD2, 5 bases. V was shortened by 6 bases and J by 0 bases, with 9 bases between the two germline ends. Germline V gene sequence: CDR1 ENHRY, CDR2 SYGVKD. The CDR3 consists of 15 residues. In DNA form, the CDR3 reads TGTGCCATCAGGGGAGACAACTCTGGGGCCAACGTCCTGACTTTC. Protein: CAIRGDNSGANVLTF.

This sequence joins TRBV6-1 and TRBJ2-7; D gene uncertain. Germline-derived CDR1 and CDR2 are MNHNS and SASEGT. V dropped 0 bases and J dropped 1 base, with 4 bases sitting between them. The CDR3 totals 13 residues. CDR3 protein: CASSEARSYEQYV. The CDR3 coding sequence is TGTGCCAGCAGTGAAGCTCGGTCCTACGAGCAGTACGTC.

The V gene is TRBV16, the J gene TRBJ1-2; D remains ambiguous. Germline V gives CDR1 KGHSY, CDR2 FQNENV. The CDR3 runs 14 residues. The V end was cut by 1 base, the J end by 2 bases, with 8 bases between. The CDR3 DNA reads TGTGCCAGCAGCCAATTAAACAGAAACTATGGCTACACCTTC. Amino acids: CASSQLNRNYGYTF.

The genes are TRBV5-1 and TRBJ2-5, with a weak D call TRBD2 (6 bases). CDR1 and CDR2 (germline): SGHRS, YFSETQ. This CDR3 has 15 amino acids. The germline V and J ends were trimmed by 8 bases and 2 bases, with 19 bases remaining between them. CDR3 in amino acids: CASGAEGDFQETQYF. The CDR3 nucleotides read TGCGCCAGTGGGGCGGAAGGGGACTTTCAAGAGACCCAGTACTTC.

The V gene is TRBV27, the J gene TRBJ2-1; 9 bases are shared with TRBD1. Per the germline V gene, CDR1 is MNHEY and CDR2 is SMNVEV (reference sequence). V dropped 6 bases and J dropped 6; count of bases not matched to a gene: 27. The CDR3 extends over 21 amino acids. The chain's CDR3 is CASRQAPGTGNLLGLRNEQFF. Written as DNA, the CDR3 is TGTGCCAGCAGGCAAGCCCCCGGGACAGGGAACCTCCTGGGACTTCGCAATGAGCAGTTCTTC.

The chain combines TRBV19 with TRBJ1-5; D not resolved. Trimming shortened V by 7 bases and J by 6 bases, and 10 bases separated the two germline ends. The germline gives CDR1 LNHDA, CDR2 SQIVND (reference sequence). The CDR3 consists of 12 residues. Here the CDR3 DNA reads TGTGCCAGTACCCGGGGTATTCAGCCCCAGCATTTT. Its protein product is CASTRGIQPQHF.

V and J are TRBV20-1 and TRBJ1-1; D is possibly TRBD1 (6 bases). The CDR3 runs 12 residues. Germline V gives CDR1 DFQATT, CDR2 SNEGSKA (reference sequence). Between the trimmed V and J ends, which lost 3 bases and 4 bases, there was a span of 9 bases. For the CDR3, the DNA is TGCAGTGCTAGTCGGGGGGCCACTGAAGCTTTCTTT. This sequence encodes CSASRGATEAFF.

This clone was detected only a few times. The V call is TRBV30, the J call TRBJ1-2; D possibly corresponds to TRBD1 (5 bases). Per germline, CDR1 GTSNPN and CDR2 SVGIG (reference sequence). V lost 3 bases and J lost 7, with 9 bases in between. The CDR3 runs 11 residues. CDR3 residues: CAWSRQTGYTF. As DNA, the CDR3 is TGTGCCTGGAGCCGACAGACTGGCTACACCTTC.

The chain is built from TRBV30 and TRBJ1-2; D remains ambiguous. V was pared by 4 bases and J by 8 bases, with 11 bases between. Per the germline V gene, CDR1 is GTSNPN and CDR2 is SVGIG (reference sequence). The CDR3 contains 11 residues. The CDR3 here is CAWNRGRGYTF. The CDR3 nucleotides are TGTGCCTGGAATAGAGGGCGAGGCTACACCTTC.

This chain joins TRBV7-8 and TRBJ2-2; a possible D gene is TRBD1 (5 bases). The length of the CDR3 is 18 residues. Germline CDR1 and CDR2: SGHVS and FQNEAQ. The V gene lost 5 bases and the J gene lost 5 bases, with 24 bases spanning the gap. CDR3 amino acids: CASSTYSSLGRATGELFF. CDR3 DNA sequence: TGTGCCAGCAGCACTTATTCATCTCTGGGCAGGGCTACCGGGGAGCTGTTTTTT.